This T cell receptor beta chain came from a study of T cell responses to AZD1222 COVID-19 vaccine listed by TCRdb under 2021. Regarding the study in general: AZD1222 recipients given second doses at about 4 weeks or at about 12 weeks were pooled, since spike-specific TCR depth and breadth were not found to differ between the two schedules. TCR sequencing covered about 230 trial participants: 207 given two doses of AZD1222 and around 25 given two doses of MenACWY control vaccine. Trial participants were enrolled by age into subgroups of 18-55, 56-69 and 70-plus years, and around 150, 28 and 57 TCR-sequenced participants, respectively, were included in these subgroups.

This clone was detected once. What this receptor recognizes is not known. The sample holds no much larger clone one base away, and base qualities are not on file. Paper-wide results and their limitations: The 56-69-year group was small, and its depth increase did not reach significance, likely because of low power. Because no day 14 peak-response samples were available, repertoires were characterized only after the peak T cell response. Spike-specific TCR breadth and depth rose significantly after two AZD1222 doses compared with day 0 and with MenACWY recipients. Participants were mostly white British and included more females than males, and it was suggested by the authors that clonal diversity may have been underestimated. Reportedly, almost half of the unique spike-specific TCRs recognized epitopes lying outside the regions that are mutated in the B.1.351 and B.1.1.7 variants. The whole spike protein was spanned by vaccine-associated CD4 TCRs, and dominant responses were seen in regions 160-218 and 743-854. Conclusions about previously exposed vaccinees are limited because only six or seven AZD1222 recipients were SARS-CoV-2 seropositive at baseline.

The CDR3 regions of human TCRbeta chains were analyzed by immunosequencing. In the authors' own workflow: TCRs in the repertoires were matched against a reference library of SARS-CoV-2-specific TCRs that had been generated with the MIRA antigen-specificity platform. Breadth meant the fraction of unique TCRs that were SARS-CoV-2-associated, whereas depth meant the fraction of total T cells that were SARS-CoV-2-associated. Using the MIRA data, each spike-specific TCR was mapped to the spike region that the TCR reacts to and placed in a CD4 or CD8 class. Log10-transformed breadth and depth values were compared by one-way ANOVA with Sidak's multiple comparisons tests. TCRdb took over this immuneACCESS table, retaining in-frame rearrangements with V and J assigned. Such tables are incomplete; in checked studies, under half of the missing clones stem from an unresolved V gene, and the remainder is unexplained. V and J calls and clone size follow that table, whereas D and trimming were derived from the DNA. The sample table lists approximately 110,000 clones, around 88% of them with a count of one. The ten largest make up less than 6% of the sample.

The time point label, read with the paper, signifies: baseline before first vaccination. Vaccinee samples were obtained from the UK trials COV001 and COV002, which included a single-blind randomized controlled phase 2/3 trial of AZD1222 (ChAdOx1 nCoV-19) in healthy adults. For TCRbeta chain sequencing, PBMC samples from trial participants were taken at day 0 and at day 28 after the second dose. Cut back by 5 bases and 8 bases, the V and J ends lie 15 bases apart. The CDR1 and CDR2 encoded by the germline V gene are SGHTA and FQGNSA. The CDR3 contains 13 residues, cysteine and phenylalanine counted. Only CDR3 DNA remains: 39 bases, in frame from the first base.

This clonotype was sampled from an adult in good health. This sample comprised peripheral blood, obtained on day 0 of AZD1222 vaccination. The V and J segments used are TRBV7-2 and TRBJ1-1; the best D guess is TRBD1, with 5 bases matching. The sequenced DNA is TGTGCCAGCAGCCTCGGGGCTATAGGGGAAGCTTTCTTT. This is translated as CASSLGAIGEAFF.